A selection of T cell receptor beta chains follows, all from one sample in a study of T-cell memory formation after mild COVID-19. TCRdb ran MiXCR on the 5' RACE reads and lists one entry per CDR3 protein. The sample has about 470,000 distinct CDR3 sequences; approximately 25% are singletons. Material: PBMCs or a T cell subset sorted from them (not recorded which). All receptors derive from an adult woman who had mild COVID-19 (a few samples of this study predate the infection). Cell type and time point are not known. CDR3s include the opening cysteine and the closing phenylalanine or tryptophan. D genes are given only for firm matches. The size field is filled for only some rows; it gives once, few, many or a size class.

abundance	v_gene	j_gene	d_gene	CDR3aa	CDR3nt
.	TRBV15	TRBJ2-2	TRBD1	CATSRTGGLTGELFF	TGTGCCACCAGCAGGACAGGGGGCCTTACCGGGGAGCTGTTTTTT
few	TRBV12-3/TRBV12-4	TRBJ2-7	.	CASSPGEGEQYF	TGTGCCAGCAGTCCAGGGGAGGGAGAGCAGTACTTC
.	TRBV13	TRBJ1-1	.	CASNRAGQLEAFF	TGTGCCAGCAATCGCGCCGGACAGCTTGAAGCTTTCTTT
few	TRBV20-1	TRBJ2-7	.	CSAARGLSSYEQYF	TGCAGTGCCGCGCGGGGCTTAAGCTCCTACGAGCAGTACTTC
.	TRBV27	TRBJ2-3	TRBD1	CASAWTGPTDTQYF	TGTGCCAGCGCCTGGACAGGCCCCACAGATACGCAGTATTTT
.	TRBV3-1	TRBJ2-7	.	CASSQQGSSYEQYF	TGTGCCAGCAGCCAACAGGGGAGCTCCTACGAGCAGTACTTC
few	TRBV27	TRBJ2-5	.	CASSSWETQYF	TGTGCCAGCAGTTCATGGGAGACCCAGTACTTC
.	TRBV6-5	TRBJ2-3	.	CASNHPTTDTQYF	TGTGCCAGCAACCACCCCACCACAGATACGCAGTATTTT
.	TRBV5-1	TRBJ1-1	.	CASSFMGNTEAFF	TGCGCCAGCAGCTTTATGGGGAACACTGAAGCTTTCTTT
few	TRBV5-1	TRBJ2-2	TRBD2	CASSFSTSGKNTGELFF	TGCGCCAGCAGCTTCAGTACCAGCGGGAAGAACACCGGGGAGCTGTTTTTT
.	TRBV6-2/TRBV6-3	TRBJ2-1	TRBD2	CASSLGEGTEQFF	TGTGCCAGCAGCCTAGGGGAGGGCACTGAGCAGTTCTTC
once	TRBV7-2	TRBJ1-3	.	CASSLDIPLQLYF	TGTGCCAGCAGCTTAGATATCCCACTCCAGCTATATTTT